These T cell receptor beta chains were read from a single sample in a study of blood T cells in healthy people across ages. TCRdb called the 5' RACE reads again in MiXCR, with one record for every CDR3 protein. The repertoire holds about 1,400,000 distinct CDR3 sequences, with 59% as singletons. Sequenced sample: blood. The receptors originated from a man aged 18 to 30 in good health. CDR3s include the opening cysteine and the closing phenylalanine or tryptophan. Each record gives: clone size, J gene, V gene, D gene, CDR3 protein, CDR3 DNA. D genes are given only for firm matches. The listing skips clone size in some rows; elsewhere it reads once, few, many or a size class.

>few|TRBJ2-1|TRBV6-2/TRBV6-3|NA
CASSYGYGDYNEQFF
TGTGCCAGCAGTTACGGATACGGGGATTACAATGAGCAGTTCTTC
>few|TRBJ2-6|TRBV12-3/TRBV12-4|NA
CASSFLGASVLTF
TGTGCCAGCAGTTTTCTGGGGGCCAGCGTCCTGACTTTC
>NA|TRBJ2-1|TRBV4-1|TRBD1
CAGSAIQGVDEQFF
TGCGCCGGCAGCGCCATACAGGGGGTTGATGAGCAGTTCTTC
>NA|TRBJ1-1|TRBV28|NA
CASSFQGRDTEAFF
TGTGCCAGCAGTTTTCAGGGAAGGGACACTGAAGCTTTCTTT
>NA|TRBJ2-7|TRBV7-6|TRBD1
CASSYETGTGQNYEQYF
TGTGCCAGCAGCTATGAGACCGGGACAGGACAAAACTACGAGCAGTACTTC
>NA|TRBJ2-3|TRBV6-1|NA
CASTTYTDTQYF
TGTGCCTCCACGACATACACAGATACGCAGTATTTT
>NA|TRBJ1-2|TRBV20-1|NA
CSALEGIYGYTF
TGCAGTGCCCTGGAGGGGATCTATGGCTACACCTTC
>NA|TRBJ2-7|TRBV4-1|TRBD1
CASSQPGQGNCEQYF
TGCGCCAGCAGCCAACCGGGACAGGGGAACTGCGAGCAGTACTTC
>few|TRBJ2-3|TRBV28|NA
CASSLRGGLDTQYF
TGTGCCAGCAGTCTCAGGGGTGGGTTAGATACGCAGTATTTT
>NA|TRBJ2-7|TRBV19|TRBD2
CASSRSGLANEQYF
TGTGCCAGTAGTAGGTCGGGACTAGCCAACGAGCAGTACTTC
>NA|TRBJ2-3|TRBV12-3/TRBV12-4|NA
CASSLEGGVGSQYF
TGTGCCAGCAGTTTAGAGGGCGGGGTGGGATCGCAGTATTTT
>few|TRBJ2-4|TRBV18|TRBD1
CASSPQDRGSQNIQYF
TGTGCCAGCTCACCTCAGGACAGGGGTAGCCAAAACATTCAGTACTTC
>once|TRBJ2-7|TRBV4-2|NA
CASSQDYRDTGLQYF
TGTGCCAGCAGCCAAGATTACAGGGACACGGGGCTACAGTACTTC
>NA|TRBJ1-6|TRBV7-2|NA
CASSSEYSPLHF
TGTGCCAGCAGCTCCGAGTATTCACCCCTCCACTTT
>NA|TRBJ2-2|TRBV27|NA
CASSLNGVAGELFF
TGTGCCAGCAGTTTAAATGGGGTGGCCGGGGAGCTGTTTTTT
>once|TRBJ2-2|TRBV27|TRBD2
CASREAGVVSGELFF
TGTGCCAGCAGAGAAGCGGGAGTAGTGTCCGGGGAGCTGTTTTTT
>NA|TRBJ2-1|TRBV25-1|NA
CASSERTTGFGSYNEQFF
TGTGCCAGCAGTGAACGAACGACGGGGTTTGGCTCCTACAATGAGCAGTTCTTC
>NA|TRBJ2-5|TRBV7-2|TRBD1
CASSLAQGQGKTQYF
TGTGCCAGCAGCTTAGCCCAGGGACAGGGGAAGACCCAGTACTTC
>NA|TRBJ2-7|TRBV2|NA
CASSEKVGRGSPGSEQYF
TGTGCCAGCAGTGAAAAAGTGGGCAGGGGAAGTCCGGGTAGCGAGCAGTACTTC
>NA|TRBJ2-7|TRBV2|NA
CASSGKGGGEQYF
TGTGCCAGCTCAGGAAAGGGTGGTGGAGAGCAGTACTTC
>once|TRBJ2-1|TRBV5-1|NA
CASSVRAAYNEQFF
TGCGCCAGCAGCGTGCGGGCCGCCTACAATGAGCAGTTCTTC
>NA|TRBJ1-5|TRBV27|NA
CASSLGRYQPQHF
TGTGCCAGCAGTTTAGGCAGGTACCAGCCCCAGCATTTT
>NA|TRBJ2-3|TRBV20-1|NA
CSARVLNTDTQYF
TGCAGTGCTAGAGTCTTGAACACAGATACGCAGTATTTT
>few|TRBJ2-5|TRBV28|TRBD1
CASSLWGQGRQTQYF
TGTGCCAGCAGTTTATGGGGACAGGGGAGGCAGACCCAGTACTTC
>few|TRBJ2-3|TRBV5-1|NA
CASSMDYQGYTQYF
TGCGCCAGCAGCATGGACTACCAGGGGTATACGCAGTATTTT
>few|TRBJ2-7|TRBV20-1|TRBD2
CSVPAGLVYEQYF
TGCAGTGTTCCTGCGGGACTAGTCTACGAGCAGTACTTC
>NA|TRBJ2-7|TRBV7-2|NA
CASSLAKGFTYEQYF
TGTGCCAGCAGCTTAGCGAAGGGATTTACCTACGAGCAGTACTTC
>NA|TRBJ1-2|TRBV5-1|TRBD1
CASSPIFGTGFGYTF
TGCGCCAGCAGCCCCATTTTCGGGACAGGGTTCGGCTACACCTTC
>NA|TRBJ1-4|TRBV6-6|TRBD1
CASRPPDRGDEKLFF
TGTGCCAGCAGGCCACCCGACAGGGGGGACGAAAAACTGTTTTTT
>once|TRBJ2-3|TRBV7-7|NA
CASSLGGFPPFTDTQYF
TGTGCCAGCAGCTTAGGGGGCTTCCCTCCCTTCACAGATACGCAGTATTTT
>NA|TRBJ1-4|TRBV4-2|TRBD1
CASSHYRDRKDKLFF
TGTGCCAGCAGCCATTACCGGGACAGGAAAGACAAACTGTTTTTT
>NA|TRBJ2-2|TRBV7-2|TRBD1
CASSYPGQGPNTGELFF
TGTGCCAGCAGCTACCCCGGACAGGGACCGAACACCGGGGAGCTGTTTTTT
>NA|TRBJ2-2|TRBV24-1|TRBD1
CATSNRGLNTGELFF
TGTGCCACCAGTAACAGGGGGTTAAACACCGGGGAGCTGTTTTTT
>NA|TRBJ1-1|TRBV9|NA
CAGSVGGRTEAFF
TGTGCCGGCAGCGTAGGCGGGAGAACTGAAGCTTTCTTT
>once|TRBJ2-1|TRBV12-3/TRBV12-4|NA
CASSLRVVLDNEQFF
TGTGCCAGCAGTTTAAGGGTTGTGTTGGATAATGAGCAGTTCTTC
>few|TRBJ2-5|TRBV29-1|TRBD1
CSVDTGAQETQYF
TGCAGCGTTGATACAGGGGCCCAAGAGACCCAGTACTTC
>once|TRBJ2-1|TRBV12-3/TRBV12-4|NA
CASSSGQPQFF
TGTGCCAGCAGTTCTGGACAGCCGCAGTTCTTC
>NA|TRBJ2-1|TRBV7-2|TRBD2
CASSPSGDHYNEQFF
TGTGCCAGCAGCCCAAGCGGGGACCACTACAATGAGCAGTTCTTC
>NA|TRBJ2-2|TRBV4-2|TRBD1
CASSQEGEGQGDTGELFF
TGTGCCAGCAGCCAAGAGGGCGAAGGGCAGGGGGACACCGGGGAGCTGTTTTTT
>few|TRBJ2-7|TRBV5-1|NA
CASSQISATQYEQYF
TGCGCCAGCAGCCAAATTTCAGCCACTCAATACGAGCAGTACTTC
>few|TRBJ2-3|TRBV6-2/TRBV6-3|NA
CASIGAITDTQYF
TGTGCCAGCATCGGAGCGATTACAGATACGCAGTATTTT
>NA|TRBJ2-1|TRBV12-3/TRBV12-4|TRBD2
CASTPPVSGGYNEQFF
TGTGCCAGCACCCCGCCGGTTAGCGGGGGTTACAATGAGCAGTTCTTC
>NA|TRBJ2-7|TRBV20-1|NA
CSAPMEYYEQYF
TGCAGTGCCCCCATGGAATACTACGAGCAGTACTTC
>NA|TRBJ2-1|TRBV27|NA
CASSLAGVNEQFF
TGTGCCAGCAGTTTGGCAGGGGTGAATGAGCAGTTCTTC
>NA|TRBJ2-7|TRBV29-1|TRBD2
CSVGGLAGGYEQYF
TGCAGCGTTGGTGGACTAGCGGGAGGCTACGAGCAGTACTTC
>NA|TRBJ2-5|TRBV2|NA
CASSEAGYQETQYF
TGTGCCAGCAGTGAAGCCGGATACCAAGAGACCCAGTACTTC
>NA|TRBJ1-5|TRBV20-1|NA
CSASQSPQNQPQHF
TGCAGTGCTAGTCAGTCACCCCAGAATCAGCCCCAGCATTTT
>NA|TRBJ2-1|TRBV11-2|TRBD1
CASSATPGQLNNEQFF
TGTGCCAGCAGCGCAACCCCGGGACAGCTAAACAATGAGCAGTTCTTC
>NA|TRBJ2-3|TRBV5-5|NA
CASSFIQAVGTDTQYF
TGTGCCAGCAGCTTCATACAGGCAGTGGGCACAGATACGCAGTATTTT
>few|TRBJ1-1|TRBV18|NA
CASSPGGANTEAFF
TGTGCCAGCTCACCTGGGGGGGCGAACACTGAAGCTTTCTTT
>NA|TRBJ2-3|TRBV6-4|NA
CASSGLSTDYTQYF
TGTGCCAGCAGTGGCCTCTCGACAGACTATACGCAGTATTTT
>NA|TRBJ2-7|TRBV5-1|NA
CASSGTGPDYEQYF
TGCGCCAGCAGCGGGACGGGACCGGACTACGAGCAGTACTTC
>NA|TRBJ2-6|TRBV7-9|TRBD1
CASSWTGGAGANVLTF
TGTGCCAGCAGCTGGACAGGGGGCGCTGGGGCCAACGTCCTGACTTTC
>NA|TRBJ2-1|TRBV7-9|NA
CASSMGYNEQFF
TGTGCCAGCAGCATGGGCTACAATGAGCAGTTCTTC
>NA|TRBJ2-1|TRBV7-9|TRBD2
CASSNPGLAGAYEQFF
TGTGCCAGCAGCAACCCAGGACTAGCGGGTGCCTACGAGCAGTTCTTC
>NA|TRBJ2-7|TRBV4-1|TRBD2
CASSQDVVAGAYEQYF
TGCGCCAGCAGCCAAGATGTAGTAGCGGGGGCGTACGAGCAGTACTTC
>NA|TRBJ2-3|TRBV18|NA
CASSPYTRETTDTQYF
TGTGCCAGCTCACCATATACCCGGGAGACCACAGATACGCAGTATTTT
>NA|TRBJ2-3|TRBV2|TRBD2
CASSDVAGGHSTDTQYF
TGTGCCAGCAGTGATGTAGCGGGGGGACATAGCACAGATACGCAGTATTTT
>few|TRBJ2-5|TRBV7-7|NA
CASSPTGSQTQYF
TGTGCTAGCAGCCCTACAGGGAGCCAGACCCAGTACTTC